Below, 27 T cell receptor beta chains from the same sample are listed, as sequenced in a study of blood T cell repertoires in COVID-19. Profiled with immunoSEQ multiplex PCR; TCRdb holds only in-frame clones, not every one. The table lists about 130,000 clones, 70% to 80% of them singletons. Sequenced sample: peripheral blood. Receptors were obtained from a man aged 40-49 years with active or convalescent COVID-19.

The chain employs TRBV7-9 and TRBJ2-1; perhaps TRBD2 as D (5 bases). CDR1 SEHNR and CDR2 FQNEAQ come from the germline V gene (reference sequence). V shed 3 bases and J shed 7 bases, with 25 bases lying between them. CDR3 length: 18 residues. Here the CDR3 reads CASSFPQFGPQTGNEQFF. As DNA, the CDR3 is TGTGCCAGCAGCTTCCCCCAGTTCGGGCCCCAAACGGGGAATGAGCAGTTCTTC.

This clone appeared once. V is TRBV9 and J is TRBJ2-7; TRBD2 aligns across 7 bases. The V gene end was trimmed by 0 bases and the J gene end by 5 bases; junction bases not matched to a gene: 5. Germline-derived CDR1 and CDR2 are SGDLS and YYNGEE. The CDR3 covers 14 residues. The CDR3 spells CASSVDQRGHEQYF. CDR3 bases: TGTGCCAGCAGCGTAGACCAGCGGGGCCACGAGCAGTACTTC.

The gene calls are TRBV27 and TRBJ2-7, with D perhaps matching TRBD2 (6 bases). V was trimmed by 6 bases and J by 2 bases, leaving 14 bases between them. Germline V lookup: CDR1 MNHEY, CDR2 SMNVEV (reference sequence). The CDR3 is 14 residues long. The CDR3 sequence is CASSLGGVAYEQYF. The DNA of the CDR3 is TGTGCCAGCAGCCTGGGGGGTGTTGCCTACGAGCAGTACTTC.

The chain employs TRBV30 and TRBJ1-1; no definite D call. Trimming cost V 2 bases and J 4 bases, with 11 bases left between them. The germline gives CDR1 GTSNPN, CDR2 SVGIG (reference sequence). CDR3 length equals 13 residues. The CDR3 region is CAWSSGGLTEAFF. The CDR3 DNA follows: TGTGCCTGGAGTTCTGGAGGGCTCACTGAAGCTTTCTTT.

Many counts were recorded for this clone. This chain links TRBV24-1 with TRBJ2-5; 7 nucleotides agree with TRBD1. With 4 bases clipped from V and 1 base from J, the junction kept 5 bases outside the gene matches. Germline CDR1 reads KGHDR; CDR2 reads SFDVKD. The length of the CDR3 is 15 residues. In nucleotides, the CDR3 is TGTGCCACCAGTGACAGGGACAGTATCCAAGAGACCCAGTACTTC. This gives the protein CATSDRDSIQETQYF.

This rearrangement joins TRBV6-2 or TRBV6-3 to TRBJ2-7; TRBD1 aligns across 9 bases. CDR1 and CDR2 (germline): MNHEY, SVGEGT. CDR3 length: 14 residues. V lost 1 base, J lost 4 bases, and 2 bases stayed unmatched. CDR3 bases: TGTGCCAGCAGTTACTTTGGACAGGGGTACGAGCAGTACTTC. It is translated as CASSYFGQGYEQYF.

The CDR3 nucleotides read TGTGCCAGCTCACCTGGGACAGCCGCCCTTTATAGCAATCAGCCCCAGCATTTT. Its translation is CASSPGTAALYSNQPQHF. The chain is built from TRBV18 and TRBJ1-5; the match to TRBD1 covers 7 bases. Germline trimming cut 3 bases from V and 0 bases from J; bases unmatched to any gene: 11. Germline assignment: CDR1 KGHSH and CDR2 LQKENI. The CDR3 runs to 18 residues. The full variable domain, with the rest looked up from reference TRBV18 and TRBJ1-5, is NAGVMQNPRHLVRRRGQEARLRCSPMKGHSHVYWYRQLPEEGLKFMVYLQKENIIDESGMPKERFSAEFPKEGPSILRIQQVVRGDSAAYFCASSPGTAALYSNQPQHFGDGTRLSIL.

J is TRBJ2-7 and V is TRBV9; TRBD2 is a possible D gene (6 bases). This CDR3 comprises 15 residues. With 0 bases removed from V and 3 bases from J, the gap between germline ends came to 13 bases. The germline V gene has CDR1 SGDLS and CDR2 YYNGEE. Here the CDR3 DNA reads TGTGCCAGCAGCGTAGCTGGGGGGTTCTTCTACGAGCAGTACTTC. It codes for CASSVAGGFFYEQYF.

This chain joins TRBV29-1 and TRBJ1-2; TRBD1 matches at 8 bases. This CDR3 has 13 residues. The V gene's germline CDR1 is SQVTM and CDR2 ANQGSEA. V was pared by 6 bases and J by 7 bases, with 10 bases of the junction left unmatched. CDR3 DNA: TGCAGCGTCCTCGGACAGGGCGGCACTGGCTACACCTTC. As protein: CSVLGQGGTGYTF.

The table lists this clone with a count of one. This chain uses TRBV28 with TRBJ1-4; TRBD1 matches 8 bases. V shed 4 bases and J 6 bases; nucleotides not matched to a gene: 13. The germline V gene has CDR1 MDHEN and CDR2 SYDVKM. The CDR3 runs to 17 residues. CDR3 residues: CASSSTGGGGSHEKLFF. The CDR3, as DNA: TGTGCCAGCAGTTCAACAGGGGGTGGAGGTTCTCATGAAAAACTGTTTTTT.

The chain joins TRBV3-1 (or the pseudogene TRBV3-2) to TRBJ2-7, with 10 bases fitting TRBD2. Trimming took 0 bases from V and 6 from J; bases not matched to a gene: 5. CDR1 is LGHDT, CDR2 YNNKEL, per germline (reference sequence). The CDR3 runs to 15 residues. As DNA, the CDR3 is TGTGCCAGCAGCCAAGATGCTAGCGGGAGACTCGAGCAGTACTTC. This sequence encodes CASSQDASGRLEQYF.

V and J are TRBV19 and TRBJ2-3; 8 nucleotides match TRBD2. Germline V CDR1 and CDR2: LNHDA, SQIVND (reference sequence). CDR3 size: 15 residues. J lost 10 bases, V lost 2 bases, and 11 bases had no gene match. The CDR3 loop is CASSIQPRTSPPQYF. CDR3 nucleotides: TGTGCCAGTAGTATACAACCGAGGACTAGCCCTCCGCAGTATTTT.

This chain joins TRBV7-2 and TRBJ2-5, with 8 bases lining up with TRBD1. The CDR3 extends over 14 amino acids. Germline V CDR1 and CDR2: SGHTA, FQGNSA. The trim removed 5 bases at V and 5 bases at J, leaving 7 bases unmatched. CDR3 nucleotides: TGTGCCAGCAGCCCGGGTACAGGGGGGGAGACCCAGTACTTC. As protein: CASSPGTGGETQYF.

The chain has TRBV7-9 and TRBJ2-1; 7 bases align to TRBD1. V shed 5 bases and J 5 bases; nucleotides not matched to a gene: 15. CDR3 length equals 17 residues. Germline V gene lookup returns CDR1 SEHNR and CDR2 FQNEAQ (reference sequence). CDR3 bases: TGTGCCAGCAGCCCGACAACAGGGGTCAGGGGTGACAATGAGCAGTTCTTC. It specifies CASSPTTGVRGDNEQFF.

This chain links TRBV2 with TRBJ1-5, with a weak D call TRBD1 (6 bases). The CDR3 runs 14 residues. Germline CDR1 and CDR2: SNHLY and FYNNEI. With 2 bases removed from V and 6 bases from J, the gap between germline ends came to 11 bases. The CDR3 reads CASSELQGSQPQHF. As DNA, the CDR3 is TGTGCCAGCAGTGAACTACAGGGAAGTCAGCCCCAGCATTTT.

The rearrangement links TRBV9 to TRBJ2-1; 12 nucleotides line up with TRBD2. Germline values: CDR1 SGDLS, CDR2 YYNGEE. The CDR3 is 18 amino acids. V lost 4 bases to trimming and J lost 3 bases; unmatched junction nucleotides: 11. Here the CDR3 reads CASSPNLGLAGIYNEQFF. Written as DNA, the CDR3 is TGTGCCAGCAGCCCAAACCTCGGACTAGCGGGAATCTACAATGAGCAGTTCTTC.

V and J are TRBV6-5 and TRBJ2-3, with D maybe TRBD2 (6 bases). The CDR3 runs 16 residues. Germline CDR1 reads MNHEY; CDR2 reads SVGAGI. V was trimmed by 2 bases and J by 1 base, leaving 13 bases between them. CDR3 protein: CASSYNSGGGTDTQYF. In DNA, the CDR3 is TGTGCCAGCAGTTACAATAGCGGAGGGGGCACAGATACGCAGTATTTT.

The rearrangement links TRBV18 to TRBJ1-5; 7 bases fit TRBD1. Germline V gene lookup returns CDR1 KGHSH and CDR2 LQKENI. The ends lost 6 bases at V and 4 bases at J; junction bases unmatched: 3. The CDR3 covers 13 residues. The CDR3 DNA sequence: TGTGCCAGCTCTGAGACAGGGAATCAGCCCCAGCATTTT. Protein sequence: CASSETGNQPQHF.

The chain carries TRBV7-2 and TRBJ1-6; TRBD1 might be the D (5 bases). The V end was cut by 1 base, the J end by 7 bases, with 11 bases between. This CDR3 region has 15 residues. Germline assignment: CDR1 SGHTA and CDR2 FQGNSA. This CDR3 is CASSLEGGANSPLHF. As DNA, the CDR3 is TGTGCCAGCAGCTTAGAGGGAGGGGCCAATTCACCCCTCCACTTT.

This chain uses TRBV7-2 with TRBJ2-3, with 13 nucleotides matching TRBD2. Germline CDR1 reads SGHTA; CDR2 reads FQGNSA. The CDR3 runs 17 residues. Trimming took 5 bases from V and 3 from J; bases not matched to a gene: 8. This CDR3 reads CASSPRLAGGGTDTQYF. The DNA for the CDR3 is TGTGCCAGCAGCCCAAGACTAGCGGGGGGAGGGACAGATACGCAGTATTTT.

The genes are TRBV28 and TRBJ2-1; perhaps TRBD1 as D (6 bases). V lost 6 bases, J lost 1 base, and 10 bases lay in between. This CDR3 has 14 amino acids. Germline CDR1 reads MDHEN; CDR2 reads SYDVKM. The CDR3 nucleotides are TGTGCCAGCAGATCCGGACAGTCCTACAATGAGCAGTTCTTC. Residues: CASRSGQSYNEQFF. The full variable domain, completed using reference TRBV28 and TRBJ2-1, is DVKVTQSSRYLVKRTGEKVFLECVQDMDHENMFWYRQDPGLGLRLIYFSYDVKMKEKGDIPEGYSVSREKKERFSLILESASTNQTSMYLCASRSGQSYNEQFFGPGTRLTVL.

The genes are TRBV28 and TRBJ2-3, with TRBD2 identical over 12 bases. The germline V gene encodes CDR1 MDHEN and CDR2 SYDVKM. Trimming removed 6 bases from V and 5 bases from J; junction bases left unmatched: 6. The CDR3 sequence is 15 residues long. The CDR3 here is CASSLLAGGQDTQYF. The CDR3 coding sequence is TGTGCCAGCAGCCTCCTAGCGGGGGGGCAAGATACGCAGTATTTT.

The chain combines TRBV19 with TRBJ1-2, with D uncertain. The CDR3 sequence is 11 residues long. Trimming cost V 10 bases and J 8 bases, with 14 bases left between them. The germline V gene has CDR1 LNHDA and CDR2 SQIVND (reference sequence). CDR3 in amino acids: CATATGRGYTF. In nucleotides, the CDR3 is TGTGCCACTGCAACGGGGAGGGGCTACACCTTC.

The chain couples TRBV28 to TRBJ2-3, with 8 bases fitting TRBD2. This CDR3 is 13 amino acids long. The germline CDR1 and CDR2 sequences are MDHEN and SYDVKM. After removal of 6 bases from V and 2 bases from J, the junction contained 1 base not matched to a gene. The CDR3 region is CASSGGVTDTQYF. CDR3 in DNA: TGTGCCAGCAGCGGGGGGGTCACAGATACGCAGTATTTT.

V and J are TRBV7-2 and TRBJ2-7, with 7 bases fitting TRBD1. This CDR3 spans 12 amino acids. The V gene end was trimmed by 8 bases and the J gene end by 8 bases; junction bases not matched to a gene: 9. Germline CDR1 SGHTA, CDR2 FQGNSA. The chain's CDR3 is CASANTGVQQYF. The CDR3 DNA is TGTGCCAGCGCAAACACAGGGGTCCAGCAGTACTTC. Looking up the rest from reference TRBV7-2 and TRBJ2-7 gives the full variable domain: GAGVSQSPSNKVTEKGKDVELRCDPISGHTALYWYRQSLGQGLEFLIYFQGNSAPDKSGLPSDRFSAERTGGSVSTLTIQRTQQEDSAVYLCASANTGVQQYFGPGTRLTVT.

The chain recombines TRBV9 with TRBJ2-3; 11 bases align to TRBD2. Germline V gene data show CDR1 as SGDLS and CDR2 as YYNGEE. With 4 bases clipped from V and 0 bases from J, the junction kept 4 bases outside the gene matches. The CDR3 loop spans 16 amino acids. CDR3 DNA sequence: TGTGCCAGCAGCTTACGACTAGCGGGGAGCACAGATACGCAGTATTTT. This sequence encodes CASSLRLAGSTDTQYF. The full variable domain, completed using reference TRBV9 and TRBJ2-3, is DSGVTQTPKHLITATGQRVTLRCSPRSGDLSVYWYQQSLDQGLQFLIQYYNGEERAKGNILERFSAQQFPDLHSELNLSSLELGDSALYFCASSLRLAGSTDTQYFGPGTRLTVL.

This clone showed up just a few times. The CDR3 loop reads CAWSRAIGGQPQHF. The CDR3 coding sequence is TGTGCCTGGAGTAGGGCTATTGGAGGTCAGCCCCAGCATTTT. The chain has TRBV30 and TRBJ1-5; D uncertain. Germline V gene lookup returns CDR1 GTSNPN and CDR2 SVGIG (reference sequence). Trimming took 2 bases from V and 6 from J, leaving 14 bases between them. This CDR3 region has 14 residues.